These 4 T cell receptor beta chains originate from one sample sequenced in a study of blood T cells in healthy people across ages. The authors ran a second PCR of roughly 6 to 12 cycles using a sample-barcoded 5' primer and a J-beta primer mix. TCRdb recomputed calls from the 5' RACE reads with MiXCR, one row per CDR3 protein. The sample has roughly 1.5 million distinct CDR3 sequences; around 40% are singletons. Sequencing was carried out using blood. These TCRs come from a woman under 30 in good health.

V usage is TRBV20-1 and J usage is TRBJ2-4; D is unresolved. Trimming cost V 6 bases and J 0 bases, with 15 bases left between them. Germline-derived CDR1 and CDR2 are DFQATT and SNEGSKA (reference sequence). This CDR3 region has 15 residues. CDR3 sequence reads: CSASVYILAKNIQYF. CDR3 sequence (DNA): TGCAGTGCAAGTGTTTATATTCTAGCCAAAAACATTCAGTACTTC.

In the case of this clonotype: Mismatch with germline at one junction end may stem from a read error. The V and J genes are TRBV3-1 and TRBJ2-5; possible D gene TRBD1, 6 bases. The DNA end is a closer match to TRBJ2-7, so the J assignment may be wrong. This CDR3 comprises 13 residues. Looked up from germline, CDR1 is LGHDT and CDR2 is YNNKEL (reference sequence). The CDR3 coding sequence is TGTGTCAGCAGCCGATTACAGGGCTACGAGCAGTACTTC. Translation gives CVSSRLQGYEQYF.

In the case of this clonotype: A read error may produce the germline difference seen at one junction end. The V call is TRBV9, the J call TRBJ1-5; D is unclear. The CDR3 consists of 13 residues. In germline, CDR1 is SGDLS, CDR2 YYNGEE. This CDR3 reads CARSVDEVQPQHF. CDR3 in DNA: TGTGCCCGCAGCGTTGATGAGGTCCAGCCCCAGCATTTT.

For this clonotype: One end of the junction does not line up with germline, which may come from a read error. The chain employs TRBV30 and TRBJ2-7; 7 bases align to TRBD2. This CDR3 region has 11 residues. The germline gives CDR1 GTSNPN, CDR2 SVGIG (reference sequence). CDR3 protein: CAGRAGNEQYF. CDR3 coding DNA: TGTGCCGGGAGGGCAGGGAACGAGCAGTACTTC.